This TCR beta chain was observed in a study of technical replicates of blood from several donors. Sequenced by immunoSEQ multiplex PCR; TCRdb stores in-frame clones only, minus some. The top ten hold 0.25% to 0.3% of the sample, which has 60,000 to 75,000 clones, nearly 98% seen once. The CDR3 length is 15 residues. V was pared by 1 base and J by 1 base, with 2 bases of the junction left unmatched. Germline V gene lookup returns CDR1 SGHTS and CDR2 YDEGEE. The sample comprised T cells isolated from PBMCs. The rearrangement links TRBV5-8 to TRBJ2-1; 7 bases are shared with TRBD2. The clonotype comes from a human donor in good health. CDR3 amino acids: CASSLRGGSYNEQFF. For the CDR3, the DNA is TGTGCCAGCAGCTTGCGGGGAGGGTCCTACAATGAGCAGTTCTTC.